What follows are 13 T cell receptor beta chains derived from one specimen sequenced in a study of blood T cell repertoires in COVID-19. Clones were sequenced by immunoSEQ multiplex PCR, and TCRdb holds only the in-frame ones, with some missing. The sample includes fewer than 150,000 clones, about nine tenths of them seen just once. Sequencing was done on a sample of peripheral blood. The receptors shown here come from a man between 50 and 59 years old with active or convalescent COVID-19.

The J gene is TRBJ2-7, the V gene TRBV28; 9 nucleotides line up with TRBD1. J was trimmed by 3 bases and V by 6 bases; bases with no gene match: 9. The CDR3 loop spans 15 amino acids. Germline loops: CDR1 MDHEN, CDR2 SYDVKM. The chain's CDR3 is CASRGTKTGGYEQYF. DNA for the CDR3: TGTGCCAGCAGGGGGACTAAGACAGGGGGCTACGAGCAGTACTTC. The entire variable domain, with the rest obtained from reference TRBV28 and TRBJ2-7, is as follows: DVKVTQSSRYLVKRTGEKVFLECVQDMDHENMFWYRQDPGLGLRLIYFSYDVKMKEKGDIPEGYSVSREKKERFSLILESASTNQTSMYLCASRGTKTGGYEQYFGPGTRLTVT.

The chain links TRBV28 to TRBJ1-4, with TRBD1 matching 11 bases. Per the germline V gene, CDR1 is MDHEN and CDR2 is SYDVKM. The CDR3 runs to 14 residues. Germline trimming cut 3 bases from V and 8 bases from J; bases unmatched to any gene: 2. CDR3 sequence: CASSLGQGGEKLFF. Written as DNA, the CDR3 is TGTGCCAGCAGTTTGGGACAGGGGGGCGAAAAACTGTTTTTT.

As for this clone: No DNA is shown, since the ends of the CDR3 on it are uncertain; the CDR3 is the one TCRdb lists. The chain joins TRBV12-3 or TRBV12-4 to TRBJ1-5. The CDR3 comprises 13 residues, both ends counted. The CDR3 loop is CASSSSVNQPQHF.

The rearrangement joins TRBV3-1 (or the pseudogene TRBV3-2) to TRBJ2-3; D unresolved. The CDR3 runs 15 residues. Trimming removed 1 base from V and 0 bases from J, with 8 bases in between. Germline V gene data show CDR1 as LGHDT and CDR2 as YNNKEL (reference sequence). The CDR3 DNA sequence: TGTGCCAGCAGCCAAGCCCGGTATAGCACAGATACGCAGTATTTT. It codes for CASSQARYSTDTQYF.

This chain links TRBV9 with TRBJ1-3; 7 bases match TRBD1. In germline, CDR1 is SGDLS, CDR2 YYNGEE. CDR3 length: 17 amino acids. V lost 0 bases, J lost 0 bases, and 6 bases stayed unmatched. The DNA for the CDR3 is TGTGCCAGCAGCGTAGTCGACAGGGTCAACTCTGGAAACACCATATATTTT. It yields the protein CASSVVDRVNSGNTIYF. The whole variable domain, filled in from reference TRBV9 and TRBJ1-3, reads DSGVTQTPKHLITATGQRVTLRCSPRSGDLSVYWYQQSLDQGLQFLIQYYNGEERAKGNILERFSAQQFPDLHSELNLSSLELGDSALYFCASSVVDRVNSGNTIYFGEGSWLTVV.

The chain uses TRBV27 and TRBJ2-5, with TRBD2 as a possible D gene (7 bases). In germline, CDR1 is MNHEY, CDR2 SMNVEV (reference sequence). Trimming removed 4 bases at V and 1 base at J, with 13 bases between. The length of the CDR3 is 15 residues. DNA for the CDR3: TGTGCCAGCAGTTCGGCGGGGGCTGCCCAAGAGACCCAGTACTTC. The encoded protein is CASSSAGAAQETQYF.

The gene calls are TRBV6-5 and TRBJ2-5; the match to TRBD2 covers 7 bases. This CDR3 spans 15 amino acids. The germline V gene encodes CDR1 MNHEY and CDR2 SVGAGI. V was clipped by 8 bases and J by 2 bases; unmatched bases: 11. The CDR3 sequence: CASGGGAGLQETQYF. The CDR3 coding sequence is TGTGCCAGCGGGGGAGGGGCTGGCCTTCAAGAGACCCAGTACTTC.

This clone was recorded once. The rearrangement uses TRBV9 and TRBJ2-3; tentative D call: TRBD1 (6 bases). V lost 0 bases, J lost 5 bases, and 10 bases lay in between. There are 14 residues in the CDR3. CDR1 and CDR2 (germline): SGDLS, YYNGEE. This CDR3 is CASSVDRVGDTQYF. CDR3 nucleotide sequence: TGTGCCAGCAGCGTAGACAGGGTTGGAGATACGCAGTATTTT. The complete variable domain, with remaining parts taken from reference TRBV9 and TRBJ2-3, reads DSGVTQTPKHLITATGQRVTLRCSPRSGDLSVYWYQQSLDQGLQFLIQYYNGEERAKGNILERFSAQQFPDLHSELNLSSLELGDSALYFCASSVDRVGDTQYFGPGTRLTVL.

This rearrangement joins TRBV5-1 to TRBJ2-2, with TRBD1 matching over 10 bases. The junction had 10 bases not matched to a gene; V was cut back by 4 bases and J by 7 bases. This CDR3 is built from 16 residues. Germline lookup yields CDR1 SGHRS and CDR2 YFSETQ. The DNA of the CDR3 is TGCGCCAGCAGCAACCGGGACAGGGGTCGGGGCGGGGAGCTGTTTTTT. Translated, it gives CASSNRDRGRGGELFF.

This chain connects TRBV28 to TRBJ2-7; TRBD1 agrees at 9 bases. The CDR3 contains 15 residues. V was pared by 3 bases and J by 6 bases, with 9 bases of the junction left unmatched. The V gene's germline CDR1 is MDHEN and CDR2 SYDVKM. CDR3 bases: TGTGCCAGCAGTTTCGGGGGACAGGGTGGCTTCGAGCAGTACTTC. Encoded protein: CASSFGGQGGFEQYF. Full variable domain (outside the CDR3, taken from reference TRBV28 and TRBJ2-7): DVKVTQSSRYLVKRTGEKVFLECVQDMDHENMFWYRQDPGLGLRLIYFSYDVKMKEKGDIPEGYSVSREKKERFSLILESASTNQTSMYLCASSFGGQGGFEQYFGPGTRLTVT.

This sequence joins TRBV27 and TRBJ1-2; 9 positions match TRBD1. Germline V gene data show CDR1 as MNHEY and CDR2 as SMNVEV (reference sequence). The CDR3 runs to 13 residues. V trimming: 3 bases; J trimming: 6 bases; junction bases outside the gene matches: 2. This CDR3 is CASSLGQGNGYTF. The DNA for the CDR3 is TGTGCCAGCAGTTTGGGACAGGGTAATGGCTACACCTTC.

The chain employs TRBV19 and TRBJ2-1; TRBD2 matches at 10 bases. The V gene's germline CDR1 is LNHDA and CDR2 SQIVND (reference sequence). V gave up 10 bases and J gave up 4 bases; unmatched junction bases: 10. The CDR3 contains 15 residues. DNA for the CDR3: TGTGCCACCGGGCGGACTAGCGGCCCATACAATGAGCAGTTCTTC. Amino acids: CATGRTSGPYNEQFF. The full variable domain, with the rest looked up from reference TRBV19 and TRBJ2-1, is DGGITQSPKYLFRKEGQNVTLSCEQNLNHDAMYWYRQDPGQGLRLIYYSQIVNDFQKGDIAEGYSVSREKKESFPLTVTSAQKNPTAFYLCATGRTSGPYNEQFFGPGTRLTVL.

The chain couples TRBV5-4 to TRBJ1-2; D is possibly TRBD1 (5 bases). V lost 6 bases to trimming and J lost 2 bases, with 17 bases between them. CDR3 length: 15 amino acids. Germline V gene sequence: CDR1 SGHNT, CDR2 YYREEE (reference sequence). CDR3 amino acids: CASTMGGIRNYGYTF. DNA for the CDR3: TGTGCCAGCACCATGGGGGGGATCCGAAACTATGGCTACACCTTC.